These 26 T cell receptor beta chains originate from one sample sequenced in a study of blood T cell repertoires in COVID-19. Method: immunoSEQ multiplex PCR; TCRdb's copy keeps in-frame clones and lacks some. The profile shows about 74,000 clones, approximately 80% of them singletons. Sequencing input: peripheral blood. These receptors were obtained from a human donor in a cohort sampled during active COVID-19.

The chain joins TRBV27 to TRBJ2-5, with 7 bases lining up with TRBD2. The CDR3 is 16 residues long. Losses at the gene ends were 3 bases for V and 1 base for J; bases not matched to a gene: 8. CDR1 and CDR2 (germline): MNHEY, SMNVEV (reference sequence). The CDR3 sequence: CASSLVGGSPQETQYF. CDR3 DNA: TGTGCCAGCAGTTTGGTAGGCGGGAGCCCCCAAGAGACCCAGTACTTC.

Written as DNA, the CDR3 is TGTGCCTGGAGTAGAGGGCCGGGAGGCTACACCTTC. Residues: CAWSRGPGGYTF. The V call is TRBV30, the J call TRBJ1-2; D remains unclear. Germline V gives CDR1 GTSNPN, CDR2 SVGIG (reference sequence). Between the trimmed V and J ends, which lost 2 bases and 8 bases, there was a span of 12 bases. The CDR3 contains 12 residues.

This clone occurred a few times. The chain links TRBV7-9 to TRBJ2-1; D perhaps matches TRBD2 (7 bases). CDR3 length: 16 amino acids. Trimming took 1 base from V and 8 from J, leaving 18 bases between them. Germline loops: CDR1 SEHNR, CDR2 FQNEAQ (reference sequence). The CDR3 is CASSLVAGAGADEQFF. For the CDR3, the DNA is TGTGCCAGCAGCTTAGTTGCGGGAGCAGGGGCCGATGAGCAGTTCTTC.

V usage is TRBV29-1 and J usage is TRBJ1-1, with a tentative D call TRBD1 (6 bases). Germline loops: CDR1 SQVTM, CDR2 ANQGSEA. Deletions cut 4 bases from V and 1 base from J, with 7 bases between. CDR3 length: 12 residues. CDR3 sequence (DNA): TGCAGCGTTGTAGGGGGGAACACTGAAGCTTTCTTT. This translates into CSVVGGNTEAFF.

V and J are TRBV6-5 and TRBJ2-3; 9 positions match TRBD2. Looked up from germline, CDR1 is MNHEY and CDR2 is SVGAGI. This CDR3 is 15 amino acids long. The ends lost 8 bases at V and 3 bases at J; junction bases unmatched: 9. DNA of the CDR3: TGTGCCAGCCCTACTGGTAGCGGGGGAACAGATACGCAGTATTTT. Its protein product is CASPTGSGGTDTQYF.

This clone has just a few counts. This chain connects TRBV3-1 (or the pseudogene TRBV3-2) to TRBJ2-7; D remains unclear. V was clipped by 3 bases and J by 1 base, with 7 bases between them. The CDR3 loop spans 13 amino acids. The germline V gene encodes CDR1 LGHDT and CDR2 YNNKEL (reference sequence). CDR3 in amino acids: CASSHTESYEQYF. In DNA form, the CDR3 reads TGTGCCAGCAGCCATACAGAGTCCTACGAGCAGTACTTC.

This chain uses TRBV2 with TRBJ2-3; TRBD2 might be the D (5 bases). This CDR3 region has 16 residues. The V end lost 5 bases, the J end lost 2 bases, and 17 bases lay between the germline ends. Germline lookup yields CDR1 SNHLY and CDR2 FYNNEI. In DNA form, the CDR3 reads TGTGCCAGCAGTCCCCTGAGCGGAGGTAACACAGATACGCAGTATTTT. The encoded protein is CASSPLSGGNTDTQYF.

This chain uses TRBV7-2 with TRBJ2-1, with 8 bases fitting TRBD2. Germline trimming cut 0 bases from V and 7 bases from J; bases unmatched to any gene: 2. The germline gives CDR1 SGHTA, CDR2 FQGNSA. The CDR3 loop spans 14 amino acids. Here the CDR3 reads CASSLASGRNEQFF. CDR3 in DNA: TGTGCCAGCAGCTTAGCGAGCGGGAGAAATGAGCAGTTCTTC.

Note on this clone: Because the CDR3's place on the DNA is in doubt, the DNA is left out and the CDR3 is given as listed by TCRdb. V gene TRBV10-3 combines with J gene TRBJ2-1; whether TRBD2, the table's D call, matches the DNA was not checked. Counting both end residues, the CDR3 totals 15 amino acids. CDR1 ENHRY and CDR2 SYGVKD come from the germline V gene. The CDR3 reads CAISSSGGGVNEQFF.

This rearrangement joins TRBV19 to TRBJ1-1; weak D call: TRBD1 (5 bases). The CDR3 is made up of 13 amino acids. Germline lookup yields CDR1 LNHDA and CDR2 SQIVND (reference sequence). V lost 3 bases and J lost 1, with 6 bases in between. DNA of the CDR3: TGTGCCAGTAGTATCACAGGGAACACTGAAGCTTTCTTT. Translating gives CASSITGNTEAFF.

The genes are TRBV10-3 and TRBJ2-7, with 14 bases aligning to TRBD2. This CDR3 has 19 amino acids. V shed 2 bases, J shed 3 bases, and the junction held 12 bases outside the gene matches. Germline V gives CDR1 ENHRY, CDR2 SYGVKD. CDR3 in amino acids: CAISESRLAGGPSHYEQYF. In DNA, the CDR3 is TGTGCCATCAGTGAGAGTCGACTAGCGGGAGGGCCTTCCCACTACGAGCAGTACTTC.

The chain employs TRBV27 and TRBJ2-7, with D possibly TRBD1 on 5 matching bases. This CDR3 comprises 15 residues. The V gene's germline CDR1 is MNHEY and CDR2 SMNVEV (reference sequence). V was trimmed by 3 bases and J by 1 base, leaving 13 bases between them. DNA of the CDR3: TGTGCCAGCAGTTTTCGGCAGGGTGTGTCCTACGAGCAGTACTTC. Translating gives CASSFRQGVSYEQYF.

The chain is built from TRBV6-5 and TRBJ1-5; 10 positions agree with TRBD1. The ends lost 6 bases at V and 4 bases at J; junction bases unmatched: 6. Looked up from germline, CDR1 is MNHEY and CDR2 is SVGAGI. The CDR3 has 15 residues. This CDR3 reads CASSVLGQGNQPQHF. The CDR3 DNA reads TGTGCCAGCAGCGTCCTGGGACAGGGGAATCAGCCCCAGCATTTT.

The rearrangement uses TRBV10-3 and TRBJ1-1, with no clear D. Germline V gene lookup returns CDR1 ENHRY and CDR2 SYGVKD. Trimming removed 4 bases from V and 4 bases from J, with 10 bases in between. The CDR3 is made up of 13 amino acids. The CDR3 sequence is CAISVEGGTEAFF. CDR3 nucleotide sequence: TGTGCCATCAGTGTAGAGGGCGGCACTGAAGCTTTCTTT.

The J gene is TRBJ2-7, the V gene TRBV9, with 7 positions matching TRBD1. Germline assignment: CDR1 SGDLS and CDR2 YYNGEE. Trimming took 4 bases from V and 0 from J; bases not matched to a gene: 10. The CDR3 spans 16 residues. The CDR3 bases are TGTGCCAGCAGCCTCGGGACAGCGCTTAGCTCCTACGAGCAGTACTTC. It encodes CASSLGTALSSYEQYF.

V usage is TRBV7-6 and J usage is TRBJ2-5; D is unclear. V was clipped by 5 bases and J by 5 bases, with 18 bases between them. The CDR3 runs 15 residues. Germline CDR1 reads SGHVS; CDR2 reads FNYEAQ. CDR3 in DNA: TGTGCCAGCAGCGTCGGGTCTAAGATGAGGGAGACCCAGTACTTC. Its translation: CASSVGSKMRETQYF. The variable domain in full, completed from reference TRBV7-6 and TRBJ2-5, reads GAGVSQSPRYKVTKRGQDVALRCDPISGHVSLYWYRQALGQGPEFLTYFNYEAQQDKSGLPNDRFSAERPEGSISTLTIQRTEQRDSAMYRCASSVGSKMRETQYFGPGTRLLVL.

The V call is TRBV30, the J call TRBJ1-1; the D gene is possibly TRBD1 (5 bases). This CDR3 has 14 residues. The germline gives CDR1 GTSNPN, CDR2 SVGIG (reference sequence). V was shortened by 0 bases and J by 0 bases, with 8 bases between the two germline ends. The CDR3 spells CAWSVGLMNTEAFF. The CDR3 nucleotides are TGTGCCTGGAGTGTGGGGCTAATGAACACTGAAGCTTTCTTT.

Regarding this clone: Its ends do not fully match the called genes, so a read error is possible. This CDR3 is CTSSQVATSAAETQYF. CDR3 coding DNA: TGCACCAGCAGCCAAGTCGCGACTAGCGCGGCTGAGACCCAGTACTTC. The rearrangement links TRBV4-1 to TRBJ2-5, with 8 bases fitting TRBD2. The CDR3 runs to 16 residues. The germline V gene encodes CDR1 MGHRA and CDR2 YSYEKL.

As concerns this clone: This sample includes further DNA sequences coding for the same CDR3. The rearrangement joins TRBV14 to TRBJ2-7; 7 bases fit TRBD1. Germline CDR1 SGHDN, CDR2 FVKESK. The CDR3 is 14 residues long. Unmatched junction bases numbered 8, after V lost 3 bases and J lost 6 bases. Here the CDR3 DNA reads TGTGCCAGCAGCCAGAGGCAGGGGGTCGGCGAGCAGTACTTC. This gives the protein CASSQRQGVGEQYF.

This clone was observed a handful of times. The rearrangement links TRBV6-2 or TRBV6-3 to TRBJ2-6; D ambiguous. Looked up from germline, CDR1 is MNHEY and CDR2 is SVGEGT. This CDR3 spans 19 amino acids. The V and J ends lost 2 bases and 0 bases respectively, with 17 bases between them. The CDR3: CASSYHYSRETSGANVLTF. CDR3 coding DNA: TGTGCCAGCAGTTACCATTACAGCCGAGAAACCTCTGGGGCCAACGTCCTGACTTTC.

In its sample, this clone was seen a few times. The chain joins TRBV11-2 to TRBJ1-3, with a possible D match to TRBD1 (6 bases). The CDR3 covers 15 residues. Germline V gene lookup returns CDR1 SGHAT and CDR2 FQNNGV. V lost 5 bases and J lost 2, with 13 bases in between. The CDR3 DNA reads TGTGCCAGCAGCAAGACATCAGGGGCTGGAAACACCATATATTTT. Encoded protein: CASSKTSGAGNTIYF.

The chain carries TRBV28 and TRBJ2-7, with 10 positions matching TRBD1. Germline V gene data show CDR1 as MDHEN and CDR2 as SYDVKM. V lost 5 bases to trimming and J lost 5 bases; unmatched junction nucleotides: 9. The length of the CDR3 is 15 residues. The chain's CDR3 is CASSPLGDRGNEQYF. Here the CDR3 DNA reads TGTGCCAGCAGTCCCCTGGGGGACAGGGGAAACGAGCAGTACTTC.

The CDR3 DNA follows: TGCGCCAGCAGCGAGGACAGGGGGTTTGGCTACACCTTC. Encoded protein: CASSEDRGFGYTF. This chain uses TRBV5-1 with TRBJ1-2, with 10 bases lining up with TRBD1. V trimming: 4 bases; J trimming: 7 bases; junction bases outside the gene matches: 4. This CDR3 region has 13 residues. The germline V gene encodes CDR1 SGHRS and CDR2 YFSETQ.

The rearrangement uses TRBV7-9 and TRBJ2-7, with D possibly being TRBD1 (5 bases). V was cut by 0 bases and J by 5 bases, with 8 bases left in between. The germline V gene encodes CDR1 SEHNR and CDR2 FQNEAQ (reference sequence). The CDR3 consists of 13 residues. CDR3 protein: CASSLARGNEQYF. The CDR3 DNA is TGTGCCAGCAGCTTAGCAAGGGGAAACGAGCAGTACTTC.

This clone came up a few times. The chain uses TRBV5-1 and TRBJ1-2, with TRBD1 as a possible D gene (6 bases). V lost 1 base and J 7 bases, leaving 14 bases between the germline ends. The CDR3 sequence is 14 residues long. Germline V gene data show CDR1 as SGHRS and CDR2 as YFSETQ. CDR3 sequence (DNA): TGCGCCAGCAGCTTGTCGGGGGGCGGGAGTGGCTACACCTTC. The encoded protein is CASSLSGGGSGYTF.

V is TRBV15 and J is TRBJ2-1, with TRBD2 matching over 9 bases. CDR3 length: 14 amino acids. The V and J ends lost 6 bases and 6 bases, in that order; junction bases with no gene match: 6. Per the germline V gene, CDR1 is LNHNV and CDR2 is YYDKDF (reference sequence). The CDR3 DNA follows: TGTGCCACCAGATCGACTAGCGGCATCAATGAGCAGTTCTTC. Translation gives CATRSTSGINEQFF.